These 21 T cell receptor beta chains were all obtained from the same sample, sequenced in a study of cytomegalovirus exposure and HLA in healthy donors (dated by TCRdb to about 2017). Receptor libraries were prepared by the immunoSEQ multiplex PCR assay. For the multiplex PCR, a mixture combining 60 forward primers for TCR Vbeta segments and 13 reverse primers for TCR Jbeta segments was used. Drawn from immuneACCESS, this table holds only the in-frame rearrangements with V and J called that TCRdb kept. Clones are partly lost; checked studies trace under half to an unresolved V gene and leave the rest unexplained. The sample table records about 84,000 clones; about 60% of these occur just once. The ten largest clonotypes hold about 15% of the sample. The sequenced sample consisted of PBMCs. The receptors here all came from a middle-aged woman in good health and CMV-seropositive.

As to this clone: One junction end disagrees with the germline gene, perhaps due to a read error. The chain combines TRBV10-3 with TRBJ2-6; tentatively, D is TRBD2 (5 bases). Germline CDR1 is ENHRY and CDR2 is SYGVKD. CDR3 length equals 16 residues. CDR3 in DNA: TGTACCATCAGTGAGTCGTTGGGGAGAGGGGCCAACGTCCTGACTTTC. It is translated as CTISESLGRGANVLTF.

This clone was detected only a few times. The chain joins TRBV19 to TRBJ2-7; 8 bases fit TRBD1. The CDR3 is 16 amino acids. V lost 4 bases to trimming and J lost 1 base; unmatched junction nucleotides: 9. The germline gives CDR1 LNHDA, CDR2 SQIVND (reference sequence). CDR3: CASSTNLGTGSYEQYF. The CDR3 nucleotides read TGTGCCAGTAGTACCAACCTCGGGACAGGATCCTACGAGCAGTACTTC. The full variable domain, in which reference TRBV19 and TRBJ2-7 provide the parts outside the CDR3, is DGGITQSPKYLFRKEGQNVTLSCEQNLNHDAMYWYRQDPGQGLRLIYYSQIVNDFQKGDIAEGYSVSREKKESFPLTVTSAQKNPTAFYLCASSTNLGTGSYEQYFGPGTRLTVT.

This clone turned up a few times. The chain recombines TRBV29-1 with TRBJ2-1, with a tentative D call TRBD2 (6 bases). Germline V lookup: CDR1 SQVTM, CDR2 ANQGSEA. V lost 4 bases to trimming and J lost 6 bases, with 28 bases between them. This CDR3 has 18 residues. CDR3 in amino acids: CSVVRLADRGGIGNEQFF. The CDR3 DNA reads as TGCAGCGTTGTTCGGTTAGCGGATAGAGGAGGGATTGGCAATGAGCAGTTCTTC.

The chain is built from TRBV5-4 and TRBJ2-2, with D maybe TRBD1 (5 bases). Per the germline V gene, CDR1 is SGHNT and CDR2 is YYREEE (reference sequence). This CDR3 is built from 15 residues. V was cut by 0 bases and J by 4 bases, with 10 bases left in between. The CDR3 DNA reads TGTGCCAGCAGCTTGGCCCAGGGCTTCACCGGGGAGCTGTTTTTT. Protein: CASSLAQGFTGELFF.

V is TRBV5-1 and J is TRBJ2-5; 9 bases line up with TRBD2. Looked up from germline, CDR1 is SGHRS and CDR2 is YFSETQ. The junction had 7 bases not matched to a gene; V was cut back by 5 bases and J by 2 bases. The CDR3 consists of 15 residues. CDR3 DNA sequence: TGCGCCAGCAGAATAGCGGGAGTGGTTCAAGAGACCCAGTACTTC. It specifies CASRIAGVVQETQYF.

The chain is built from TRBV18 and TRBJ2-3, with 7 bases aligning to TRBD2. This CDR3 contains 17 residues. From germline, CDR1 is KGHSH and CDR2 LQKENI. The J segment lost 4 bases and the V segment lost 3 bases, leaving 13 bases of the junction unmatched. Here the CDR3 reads CASSPASLGGEADTQYF. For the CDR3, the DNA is TGTGCCAGCTCACCGGCCTCACTTGGGGGGGAAGCAGATACGCAGTATTTT.

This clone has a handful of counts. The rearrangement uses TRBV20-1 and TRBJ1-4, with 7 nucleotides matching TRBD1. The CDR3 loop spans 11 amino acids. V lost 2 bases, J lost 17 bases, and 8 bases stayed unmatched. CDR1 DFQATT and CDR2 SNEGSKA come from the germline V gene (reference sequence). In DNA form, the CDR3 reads TGCAGTGCTAGACACGGACAGGCGTGTTTTTTT. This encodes CSARHGQACFF.

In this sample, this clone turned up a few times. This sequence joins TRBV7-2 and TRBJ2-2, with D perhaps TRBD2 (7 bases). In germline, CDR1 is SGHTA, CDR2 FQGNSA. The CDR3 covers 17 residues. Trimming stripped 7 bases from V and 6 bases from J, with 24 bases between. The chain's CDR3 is CASTGGGGAAGAGELFF. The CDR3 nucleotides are TGTGCCAGCACCGGGGGCGGGGGCGCGGCAGGCGCCGGGGAGCTGTTTTTT.

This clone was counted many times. This chain's CDR3 is CASGNYLDREIGELFF. The CDR3 DNA reads TGTGCCAGCGGAAACTACCTCGACAGGGAGATCGGGGAGCTGTTTTTT. The V call is TRBV28, the J call TRBJ2-2; TRBD1 agrees at 7 bases. V lost 8 bases, J lost 7 bases, and 16 bases stayed unmatched. The length of the CDR3 is 16 residues. Per the germline V gene, CDR1 is MDHEN and CDR2 is SYDVKM.

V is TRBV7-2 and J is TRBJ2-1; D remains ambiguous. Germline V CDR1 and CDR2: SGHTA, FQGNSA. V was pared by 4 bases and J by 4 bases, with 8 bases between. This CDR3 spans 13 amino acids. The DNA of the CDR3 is TGTGCCAGCAGCTCCGCCCGGTACAATGAGCAGTTCTTC. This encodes CASSSARYNEQFF.

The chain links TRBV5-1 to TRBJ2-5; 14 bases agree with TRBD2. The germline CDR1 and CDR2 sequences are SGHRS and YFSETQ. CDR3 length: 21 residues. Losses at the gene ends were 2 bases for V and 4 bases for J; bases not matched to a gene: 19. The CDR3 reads CASSLRGGTSGSSVMGETQYF. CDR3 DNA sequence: TGCGCCAGCAGCTTAAGAGGGGGGACTAGCGGGAGTTCGGTCATGGGAGAGACCCAGTACTTC. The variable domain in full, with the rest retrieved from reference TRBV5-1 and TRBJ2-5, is KAGVTQTPRYLIKTRGQQVTLSCSPISGHRSVSWYQQTPGQGLQFLFEYFSETQRNKGNFPGRFSGRQFSNSRSEMNVSTLELGDSALYLCASSLRGGTSGSSVMGETQYFGPGTRLLVL.

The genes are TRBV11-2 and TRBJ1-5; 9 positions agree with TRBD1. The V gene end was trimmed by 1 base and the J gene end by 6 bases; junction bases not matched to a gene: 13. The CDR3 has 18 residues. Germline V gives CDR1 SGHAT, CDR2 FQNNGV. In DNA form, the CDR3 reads TGTGCCAGCAGCTTAGGGACAGGGGCCCTCCGTGGCCTTCAGCCCCAGCATTTT. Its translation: CASSLGTGALRGLQPQHF.

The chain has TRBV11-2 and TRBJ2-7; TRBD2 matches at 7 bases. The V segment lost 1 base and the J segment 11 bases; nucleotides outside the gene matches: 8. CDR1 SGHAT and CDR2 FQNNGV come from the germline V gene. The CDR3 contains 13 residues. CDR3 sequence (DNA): TGTGCCAGCAGCTTAGGCGGGTGGGGAGGGGAGTACTTC. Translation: CASSLGGWGGEYF.

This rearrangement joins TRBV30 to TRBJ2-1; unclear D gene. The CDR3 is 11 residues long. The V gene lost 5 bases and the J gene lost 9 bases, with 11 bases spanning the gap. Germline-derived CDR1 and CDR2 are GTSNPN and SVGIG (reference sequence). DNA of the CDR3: TGTGCCTGGGCCCATCGGTTTGAGCAGTTCTTC. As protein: CAWAHRFEQFF.

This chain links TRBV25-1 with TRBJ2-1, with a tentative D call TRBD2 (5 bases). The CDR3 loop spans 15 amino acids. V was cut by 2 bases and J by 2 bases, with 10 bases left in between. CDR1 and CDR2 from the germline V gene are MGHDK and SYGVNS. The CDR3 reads CASSETSGTYNEQFF. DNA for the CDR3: TGTGCCAGCAGTGAAACGAGCGGAACCTACAATGAGCAGTTCTTC. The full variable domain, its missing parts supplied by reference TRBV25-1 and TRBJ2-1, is EADIYQTPRYLVIGTGKKITLECSQTMGHDKMYWYQQDPGMELHLIHYSYGVNSTEKGDLSSESTVSRIRTEHFPLTLESARPSHTSQYLCASSETSGTYNEQFFGPGTRLTVL.

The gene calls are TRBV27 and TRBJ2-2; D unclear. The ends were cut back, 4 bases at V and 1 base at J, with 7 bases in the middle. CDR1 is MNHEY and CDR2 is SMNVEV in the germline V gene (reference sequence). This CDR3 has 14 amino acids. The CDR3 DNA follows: TGTGCCAGCAGTTGGTCAGGGAACACCGGGGAGCTGTTTTTT. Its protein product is CASSWSGNTGELFF.

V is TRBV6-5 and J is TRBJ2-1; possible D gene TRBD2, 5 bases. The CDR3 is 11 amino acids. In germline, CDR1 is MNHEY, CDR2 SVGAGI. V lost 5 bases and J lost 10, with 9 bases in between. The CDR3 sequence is CASSKTGEQFF. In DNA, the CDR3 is TGTGCCAGCAGTAAAACGGGGGAGCAGTTCTTC.

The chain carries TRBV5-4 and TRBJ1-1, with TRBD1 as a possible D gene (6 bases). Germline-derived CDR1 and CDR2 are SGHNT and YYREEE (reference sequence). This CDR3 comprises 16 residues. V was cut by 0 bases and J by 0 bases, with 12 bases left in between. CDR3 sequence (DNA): TGTGCCAGCAGCTTGGGGGGGGGCCTCATGAACACTGAAGCTTTCTTT. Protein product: CASSLGGGLMNTEAFF.

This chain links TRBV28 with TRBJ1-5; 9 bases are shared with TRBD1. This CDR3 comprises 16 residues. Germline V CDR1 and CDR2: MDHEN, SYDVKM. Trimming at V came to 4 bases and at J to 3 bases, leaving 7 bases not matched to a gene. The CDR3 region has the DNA TGTGCCAGCAGTTCAACCCGGGACAGGGCCAATCAGCCCCAGCATTTT. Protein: CASSSTRDRANQPQHF.

CDR3 region: CASSERSVAKHF. DNA for the CDR3: TGTGCCAGCAGTGAGCGGTCAGTAGCCAAGCATTTT. The V gene is TRBV6-1, the J gene TRBJ1-5, with no clear D. Germline loops: CDR1 MNHNS, CDR2 SASEGT. Trimming took off 3 bases at V and 14 bases at J, with 14 bases between the two ends. The CDR3 has 12 residues.

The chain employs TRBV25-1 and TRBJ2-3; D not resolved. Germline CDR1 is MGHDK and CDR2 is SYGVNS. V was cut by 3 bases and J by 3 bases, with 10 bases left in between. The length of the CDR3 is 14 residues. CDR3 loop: CASSDPTRTDTQYF. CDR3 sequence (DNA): TGTGCCAGCAGTGATCCTACTCGGACAGATACGCAGTATTTT.